This TCR beta chain was identified in a study of blood T cell repertoires in COVID-19. The protocol was immunoSEQ multiplex PCR, while the TCRdb copy is restricted to in-frame clones and leaves out a portion. The data hold over 70,000 clones, with about 87% observed a single time. Trimming cost V 4 bases and J 1 base; bases outside gene matches: 5. Germline-derived CDR1 and CDR2 are MNHEY and SVGAGI. This CDR3 comprises 15 residues. This TCR came from a human donor in a cohort sampled during active COVID-19. The sequenced sample was peripheral blood. The gene calls are TRBV6-5 and TRBJ1-1; 8 nucleotides align to TRBD1. CDR3 sequence reads: CASSFLGQENTEAFF. The CDR3 nucleotides read TGTGCCAGCAGTTTTCTGGGACAGGAGAACACTGAAGCTTTCTTT.